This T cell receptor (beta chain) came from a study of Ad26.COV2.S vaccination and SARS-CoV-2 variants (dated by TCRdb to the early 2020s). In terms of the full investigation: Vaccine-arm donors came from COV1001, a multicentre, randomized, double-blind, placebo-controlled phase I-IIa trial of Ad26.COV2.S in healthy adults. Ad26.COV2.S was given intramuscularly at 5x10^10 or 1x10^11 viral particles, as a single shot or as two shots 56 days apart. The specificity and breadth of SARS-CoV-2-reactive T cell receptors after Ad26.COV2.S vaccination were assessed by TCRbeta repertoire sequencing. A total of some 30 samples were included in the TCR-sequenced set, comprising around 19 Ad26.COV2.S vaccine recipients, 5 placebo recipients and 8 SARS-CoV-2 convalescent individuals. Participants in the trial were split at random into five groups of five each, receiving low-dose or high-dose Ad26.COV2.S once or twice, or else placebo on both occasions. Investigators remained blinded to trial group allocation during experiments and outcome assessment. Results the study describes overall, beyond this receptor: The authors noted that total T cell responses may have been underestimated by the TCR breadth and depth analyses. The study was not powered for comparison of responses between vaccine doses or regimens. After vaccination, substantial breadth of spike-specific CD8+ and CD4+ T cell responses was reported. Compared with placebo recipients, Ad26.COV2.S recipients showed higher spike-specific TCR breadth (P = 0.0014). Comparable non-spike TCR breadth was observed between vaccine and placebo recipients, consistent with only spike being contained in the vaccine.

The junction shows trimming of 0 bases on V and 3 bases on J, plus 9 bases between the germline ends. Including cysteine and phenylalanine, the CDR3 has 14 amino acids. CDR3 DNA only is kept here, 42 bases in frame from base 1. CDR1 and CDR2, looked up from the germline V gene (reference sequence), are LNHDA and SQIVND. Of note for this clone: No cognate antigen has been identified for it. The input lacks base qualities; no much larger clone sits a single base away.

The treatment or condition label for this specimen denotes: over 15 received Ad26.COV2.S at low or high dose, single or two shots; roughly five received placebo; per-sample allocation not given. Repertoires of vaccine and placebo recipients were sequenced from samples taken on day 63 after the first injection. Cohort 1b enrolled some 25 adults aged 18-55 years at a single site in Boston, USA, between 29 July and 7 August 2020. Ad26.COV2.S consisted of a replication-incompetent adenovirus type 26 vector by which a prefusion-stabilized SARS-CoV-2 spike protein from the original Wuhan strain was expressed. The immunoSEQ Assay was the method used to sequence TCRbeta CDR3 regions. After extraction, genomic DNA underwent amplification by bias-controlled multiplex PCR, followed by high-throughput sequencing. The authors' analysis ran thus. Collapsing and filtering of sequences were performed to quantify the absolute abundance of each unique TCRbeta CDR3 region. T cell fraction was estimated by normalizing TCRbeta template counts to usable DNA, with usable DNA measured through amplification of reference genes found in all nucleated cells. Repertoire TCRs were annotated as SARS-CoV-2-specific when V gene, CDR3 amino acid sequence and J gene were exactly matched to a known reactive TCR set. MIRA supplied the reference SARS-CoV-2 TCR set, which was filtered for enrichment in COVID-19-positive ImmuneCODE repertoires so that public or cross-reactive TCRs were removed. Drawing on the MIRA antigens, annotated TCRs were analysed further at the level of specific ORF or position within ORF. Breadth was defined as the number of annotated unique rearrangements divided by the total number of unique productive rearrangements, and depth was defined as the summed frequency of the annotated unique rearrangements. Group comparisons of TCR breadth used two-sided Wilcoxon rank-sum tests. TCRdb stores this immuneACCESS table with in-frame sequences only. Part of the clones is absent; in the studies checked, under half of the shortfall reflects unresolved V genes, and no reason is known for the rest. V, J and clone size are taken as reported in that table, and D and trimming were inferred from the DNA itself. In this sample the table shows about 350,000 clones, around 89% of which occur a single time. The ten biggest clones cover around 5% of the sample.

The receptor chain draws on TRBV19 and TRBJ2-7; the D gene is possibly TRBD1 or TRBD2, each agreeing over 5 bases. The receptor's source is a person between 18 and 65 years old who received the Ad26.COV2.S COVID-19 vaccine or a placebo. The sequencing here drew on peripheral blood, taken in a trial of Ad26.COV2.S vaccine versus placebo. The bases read TGTGCCAGTAGTATAGATCCAGGGAGCTACGAGCAGTACTTC. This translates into CASSIDPGSYEQYF.